The rows below give T cell receptor beta chains drawn from one sample of a study of OX40 agonist ivuxolimab in advanced cancers. The protocol was immunoSEQ multiplex PCR, while the TCRdb copy is restricted to in-frame clones and leaves out a portion. The profile shows 45,000 to 70,000 clones, around nine tenths of them singletons. Sequenced material: CD4+ or CD8+ T cells sorted from blood, taken in a trial of the OX40 agonist ivuxolimab. Receptors originate from an adult with an advanced solid tumor such as melanoma, head and neck, liver or kidney cancer. CDR3s include the opening cysteine and the closing phenylalanine or tryptophan. D genes are given only for firm matches. Clone size, where shown, is once, few, many, or a class for clones that have expanded.

D gene	J gene	clone size	V gene	CDR3 DNA	CDR3 protein
TRBD2	TRBJ2-5	NA	TRBV6-4	TGTGCCAGCAGTCCCGGGACTAGCGGCCCAGAGACCCAGTACTTC	CASSPGTSGPETQYF
NA	TRBJ2-7	NA	TRBV5-4	TGTGCCAGCAGTGATGCCCTCTCCTACGAGCAGTACTTC	CASSDALSYEQYF
TRBD1	TRBJ2-3	NA	TRBV5-1	TGCGCCAGCAGCACGGGACAGGGCACAGATACGCAGTATTTT	CASSTGQGTDTQYF
NA	TRBJ2-7	NA	TRBV5-6	TGTGCCAGCAGCTTAGCCTACGAGCAGTACTTC	CASSLAYEQYF
TRBD2	TRBJ2-5	NA	TRBV10-3	TGTGCCATCAGTTGGACTAGCGGGGGGCAAGAGACCCAGTACTTC	CAISWTSGGQETQYF
TRBD1	TRBJ1-1	few	TRBV6-4	TGTGCCAGCAGTGACACTTCCAGGGGGACTGAAGCTTTCTTT	CASSDTSRGTEAFF
TRBD1	TRBJ2-3	NA	TRBV28	TGTGCCAGCAGCACCGCCGGGACAGGGATGGCAGATACGCAGTATTTT	CASSTAGTGMADTQYF
TRBD2	TRBJ2-1	NA	TRBV29-1	TGCAGCGTCGCAGCGGGAATGATAGCAACCAACAATGAGCAGTTCTTC	CSVAAGMIATNNEQFF
TRBD1	TRBJ1-2	NA	TRBV12-5	TGTGCTAGTGGTGCGGGGGGGACAGCGTATGGCTACACCTTC	CASGAGGTAYGYTF
NA	TRBJ2-7	NA	TRBV7-3	TGTGCCAGCAGGACTTTGGAGCAGTACTTC	CASRTLEQYF
TRBD1	TRBJ2-3	NA	TRBV27	TGTGCCAGCAGTTTGGGACAGGGGGCGCGGTGGGGCAGCACAGATACGCAGTATTTT	CASSLGQGARWGSTDTQYF
NA	TRBJ2-3	NA	TRBV19	TGTGCCAGTAGTATGGGGACCGGCACAGATACGCAGTATTTT	CASSMGTGTDTQYF
NA	TRBJ2-7	NA	TRBV18	TGTGCCAGCTCACCAAACAACGAGCAGTACTTC	CASSPNNEQYF
NA	TRBJ1-2	few	TRBV6-1	TGTGCCAGCAGTGAACGGTTGGGGGATGGCTATGGCTACACCTTC	CASSERLGDGYGYTF
NA	TRBJ2-1	NA	TRBV5-1	TGCGCCAGCAGCGTGGAGGGGCTGAAGCAGTTCTTC	CASSVEGLKQFF
TRBD2	TRBJ2-1	NA	TRBV6-5	TGTGCCAGCAGTAAGCGTGGTAGCGGGAGAAATGAGCAGTTCTTC	CASSKRGSGRNEQFF
TRBD1	TRBJ1-2	NA	TRBV19	TGTGCCAGTAGTACGACAGGGGATGGCTACACCTTC	CASSTTGDGYTF
NA	TRBJ1-1	NA	TRBV18	TGTGCCAGCTCACCACTCGGAACGGTAGAATTTGAAGCTTTCTTT	CASSPLGTVEFEAFF
NA	TRBJ1-5	NA	TRBV28	TGTGCCAGCAGTTTTCTTGGGGGTTCAGAGGCCCAGCATTTT	CASSFLGGSEAQHF
TRBD1	TRBJ2-2	NA	TRBV19	TGTGCCAGTAGTAAACAGGGGGCCGGGGAGCTGTTTTTT	CASSKQGAGELFF
NA	TRBJ1-4	NA	TRBV30	TGTGCCTGGCGTCGGACAACTAATGAAAAACTGTTTTTT	CAWRRTTNEKLFF
NA	TRBJ1-6	NA	TRBV6-6	TGTGCCAGCAGTTTCGTTAGGGGTAATTCACCCCTCCACTTT	CASSFVRGNSPLHF
TRBD1	TRBJ1-1	NA	TRBV9	TGTGCCAGCAGCGTAACAGGGGGTGTCACTGAAGCTTTCTTT	CASSVTGGVTEAFF
NA	TRBJ2-3	NA	TRBV6-1	TGTGCCAGCAGTTTCTGGGACTCGACAGATACGCAGTATTTT	CASSFWDSTDTQYF
NA	TRBJ1-1	NA	TRBV19	TGTGCCAGTAGTATAGGAGGGGTGAACACTGAAGCTTTCTTT	CASSIGGVNTEAFF
NA	TRBJ1-1	NA	TRBV10-3	TGTGCCACCCGGTCAGGGGCGAACACTGAAGCTTTCTTT	CATRSGANTEAFF
TRBD1	TRBJ2-7	NA	TRBV6-5	TGTGCCAGCAGGAGGACAGGGGGCTCCTACGAGCAGTACTTC	CASRRTGGSYEQYF
NA	TRBJ1-5	NA	TRBV28	TGTGCCAGCAGTTTAGTCCGGGGGGTTCAGCCCCAGCATTTT	CASSLVRGVQPQHF
NA	TRBJ2-2	NA	TRBV19	TGTGCCAGTAGTATCCGGGAACTCACCGGGGAGCTGTTTTTT	CASSIRELTGELFF
TRBD1	TRBJ1-5	once	TRBV19	TGTGCCAGTATGGGACAGGGACCTCAGCCCCAGCATTTT	CASMGQGPQPQHF
NA	TRBJ1-1	NA	TRBV30	TGTGCCTGGAGTGTACGGTTTGGGGCAGGAGGAGCTTTCTTT	CAWSVRFGAGGAFF
NA	TRBJ2-2	NA	TRBV11-2	TGTGCCAGCAGCTACCAGCGGACCGGGGAGCTGTTTTTT	CASSYQRTGELFF